The clone carrying this T cell receptor (beta chain) was picked up a small number of times. These data belong to a study of somatic mutations in cytotoxic T cells in rheumatoid arthritis. Across the whole study: Certain V beta antibody-stained T-cell populations, V beta1+ cells sequenced for TCRB among them, were flow-sorted to nearly 100% purity.

Measured with immunoSEQ multiplex PCR; TCRdb has only the in-frame clones, and not every one. Among about 20,000 clones, around 86% were seen once, and the ten largest hold around 15%. Sequencing input: CD8+ T cells sorted from blood. The origin of this receptor is an adult with rheumatoid arthritis.

CDR3 sequence (DNA): TGTGCCAGCAAGAACGAGAACACTGAAGCTTTCTTT. As protein: CASKNENTEAFF. The chain employs TRBV9 and TRBJ1-1, with unresolved D. V was pared by 6 bases and J by 1 base, with 7 bases between. Germline V gene lookup returns CDR1 SGDLS and CDR2 YYNGEE. The CDR3 covers 12 residues.